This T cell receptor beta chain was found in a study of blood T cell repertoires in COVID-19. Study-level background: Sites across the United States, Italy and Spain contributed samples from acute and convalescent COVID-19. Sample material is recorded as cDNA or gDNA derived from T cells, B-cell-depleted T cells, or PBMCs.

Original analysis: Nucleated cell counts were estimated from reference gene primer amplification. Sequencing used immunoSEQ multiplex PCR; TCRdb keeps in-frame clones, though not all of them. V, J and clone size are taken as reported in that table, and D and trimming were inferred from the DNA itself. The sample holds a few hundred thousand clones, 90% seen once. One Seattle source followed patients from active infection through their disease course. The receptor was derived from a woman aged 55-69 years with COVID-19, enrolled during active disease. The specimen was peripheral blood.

The chain's CDR3 is CASSPAGGAGELFF. CDR3 DNA: TGTGCCAGCAGTCCGGCCGGGGGTGCCGGGGAGCTGTTTTTT. The V call is TRBV5-4, the J call TRBJ2-2; the D gene is possibly TRBD2 (6 bases). CDR1 and CDR2 (germline): SGHNT, YYREEE (reference sequence). Trimming left V 5 bases short and J 6 bases short, with 14 bases between. The CDR3 has 14 amino acids.